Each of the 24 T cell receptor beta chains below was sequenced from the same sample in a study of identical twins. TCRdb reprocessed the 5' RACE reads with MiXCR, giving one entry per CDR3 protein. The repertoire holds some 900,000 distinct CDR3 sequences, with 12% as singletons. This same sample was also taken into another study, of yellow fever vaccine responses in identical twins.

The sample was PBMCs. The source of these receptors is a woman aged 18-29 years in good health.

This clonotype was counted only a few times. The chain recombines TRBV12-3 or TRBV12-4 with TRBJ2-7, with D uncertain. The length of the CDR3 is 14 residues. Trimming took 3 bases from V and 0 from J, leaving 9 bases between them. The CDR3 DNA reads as TGTGCCAGCAGTTTGACAAGGAACTCCTACGAGCAGTACTTC. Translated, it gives CASSLTRNSYEQYF.

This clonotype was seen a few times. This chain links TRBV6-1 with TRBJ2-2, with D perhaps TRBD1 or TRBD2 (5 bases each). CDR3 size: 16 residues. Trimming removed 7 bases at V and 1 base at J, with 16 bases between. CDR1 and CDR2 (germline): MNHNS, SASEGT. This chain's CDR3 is CASTIGGGKNTGELFF. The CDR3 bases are TGTGCCAGCACCATAGGTGGGGGAAAGAACACCGGGGAGCTGTTTTTT.

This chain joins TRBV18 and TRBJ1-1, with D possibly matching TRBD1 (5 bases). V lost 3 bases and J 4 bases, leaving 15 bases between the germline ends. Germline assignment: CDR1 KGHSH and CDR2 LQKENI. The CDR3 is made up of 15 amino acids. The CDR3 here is CASSPPGPQGTEAFF. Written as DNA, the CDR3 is TGTGCCAGCTCACCCCCGGGACCCCAGGGCACTGAAGCTTTCTTT.

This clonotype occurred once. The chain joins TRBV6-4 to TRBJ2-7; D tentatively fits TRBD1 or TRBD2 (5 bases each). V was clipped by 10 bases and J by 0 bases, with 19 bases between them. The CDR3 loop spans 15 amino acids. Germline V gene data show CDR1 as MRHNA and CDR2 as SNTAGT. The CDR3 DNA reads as TGTGCCACCTCATCCGGGACGGCGAGCTCCTACGAGCAGTACTTC. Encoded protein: CATSSGTASSYEQYF.

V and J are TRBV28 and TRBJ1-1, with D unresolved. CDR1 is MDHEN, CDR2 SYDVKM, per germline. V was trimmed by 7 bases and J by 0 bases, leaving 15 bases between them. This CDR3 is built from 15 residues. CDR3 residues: CASTPSAQMNTEAFF. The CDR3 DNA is TGTGCCAGCACCCCCTCGGCACAGATGAACACTGAAGCTTTCTTT.

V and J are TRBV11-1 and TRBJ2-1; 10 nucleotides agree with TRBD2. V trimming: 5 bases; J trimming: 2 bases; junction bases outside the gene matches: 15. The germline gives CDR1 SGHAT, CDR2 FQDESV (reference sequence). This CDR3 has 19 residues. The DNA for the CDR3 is TGTGCCAGCAGCGGGGAGGTGGCTAGCGGGAGTTTCGCCTACAATGAGCAGTTCTTC. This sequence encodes CASSGEVASGSFAYNEQFF.

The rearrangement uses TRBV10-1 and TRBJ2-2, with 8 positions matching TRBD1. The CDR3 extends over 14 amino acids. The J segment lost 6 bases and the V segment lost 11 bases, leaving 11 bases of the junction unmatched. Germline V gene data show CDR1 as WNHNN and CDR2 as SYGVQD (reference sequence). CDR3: CASQGARAAGELFF. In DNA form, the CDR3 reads TGCGCCTCCCAGGGGGCCAGGGCGGCCGGGGAGCTGTTTTTT.

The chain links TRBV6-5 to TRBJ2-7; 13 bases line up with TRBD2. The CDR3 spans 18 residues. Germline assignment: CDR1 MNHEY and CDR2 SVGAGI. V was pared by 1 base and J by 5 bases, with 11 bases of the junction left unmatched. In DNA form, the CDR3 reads TGTGCCAGCAGTTACTTAGCACTAGGGACTAGCGGGACCCACGAGCAGTACTTC. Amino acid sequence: CASSYLALGTSGTHEQYF.

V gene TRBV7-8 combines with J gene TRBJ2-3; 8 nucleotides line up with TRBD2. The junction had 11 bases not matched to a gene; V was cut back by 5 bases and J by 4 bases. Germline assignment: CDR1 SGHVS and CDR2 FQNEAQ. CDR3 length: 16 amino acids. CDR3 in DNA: TGTGCCAGCAGCCCTTCCGGGACTAGAGGTCCAGATACGCAGTATTTT. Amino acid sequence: CASSPSGTRGPDTQYF.

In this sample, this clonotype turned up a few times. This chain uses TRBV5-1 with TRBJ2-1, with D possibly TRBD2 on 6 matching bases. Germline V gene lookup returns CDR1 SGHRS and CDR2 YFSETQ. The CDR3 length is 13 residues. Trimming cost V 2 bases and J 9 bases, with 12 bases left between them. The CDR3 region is CASSLGRQGEQFF. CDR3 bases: TGCGCCAGCAGCTTAGGGAGGCAGGGTGAGCAGTTCTTC.

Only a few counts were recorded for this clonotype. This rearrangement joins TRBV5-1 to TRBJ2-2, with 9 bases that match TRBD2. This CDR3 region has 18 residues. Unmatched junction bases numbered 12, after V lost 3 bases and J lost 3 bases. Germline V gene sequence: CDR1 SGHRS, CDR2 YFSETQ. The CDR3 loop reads CASSSVTSGPRDTGELFF. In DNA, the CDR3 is TGCGCCAGCAGCTCGGTAACTAGCGGGCCTCGGGACACCGGGGAGCTGTTTTTT. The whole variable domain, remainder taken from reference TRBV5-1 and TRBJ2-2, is KAGVTQTPRYLIKTRGQQVTLSCSPISGHRSVSWYQQTPGQGLQFLFEYFSETQRNKGNFPGRFSGRQFSNSRSEMNVSTLELGDSALYLCASSSVTSGPRDTGELFFGEGSRLTVL.

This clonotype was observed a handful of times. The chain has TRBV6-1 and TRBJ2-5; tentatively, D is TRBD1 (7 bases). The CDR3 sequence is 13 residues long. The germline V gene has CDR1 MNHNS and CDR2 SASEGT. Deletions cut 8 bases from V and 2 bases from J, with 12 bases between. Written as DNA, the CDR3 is TGTGCCAGCGGAGGGACAGTACAAGAGACCCAGTACTTC. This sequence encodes CASGGTVQETQYF.

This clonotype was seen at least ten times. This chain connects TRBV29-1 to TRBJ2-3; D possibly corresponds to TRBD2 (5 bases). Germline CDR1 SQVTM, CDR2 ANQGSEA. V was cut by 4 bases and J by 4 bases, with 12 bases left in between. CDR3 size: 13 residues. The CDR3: CSVARGVPDTQYF. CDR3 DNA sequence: TGCAGCGTTGCCCGGGGAGTCCCAGATACGCAGTATTTT.

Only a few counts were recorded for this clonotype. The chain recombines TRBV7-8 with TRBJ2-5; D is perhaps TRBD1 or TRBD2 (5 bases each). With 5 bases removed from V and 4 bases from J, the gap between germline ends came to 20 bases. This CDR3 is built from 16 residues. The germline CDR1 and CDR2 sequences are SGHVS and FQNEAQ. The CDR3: CASSPEFGYGAETQYF. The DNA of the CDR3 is TGTGCCAGCAGCCCAGAATTTGGCTACGGGGCAGAGACCCAGTACTTC.

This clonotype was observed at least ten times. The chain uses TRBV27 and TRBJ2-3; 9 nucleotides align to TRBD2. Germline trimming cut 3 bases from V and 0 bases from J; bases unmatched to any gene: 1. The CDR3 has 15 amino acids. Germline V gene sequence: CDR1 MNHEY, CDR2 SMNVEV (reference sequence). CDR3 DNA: TGTGCCAGCAGTTTTCTAGCGGGGAGCACAGATACGCAGTATTTT. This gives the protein CASSFLAGSTDTQYF.

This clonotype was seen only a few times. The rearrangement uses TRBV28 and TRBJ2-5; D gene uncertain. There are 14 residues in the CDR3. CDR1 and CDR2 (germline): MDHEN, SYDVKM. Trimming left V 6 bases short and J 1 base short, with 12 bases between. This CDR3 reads CASSRRLIQETQYF. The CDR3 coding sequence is TGTGCCAGCAGCCGAAGACTGATCCAAGAGACCCAGTACTTC.

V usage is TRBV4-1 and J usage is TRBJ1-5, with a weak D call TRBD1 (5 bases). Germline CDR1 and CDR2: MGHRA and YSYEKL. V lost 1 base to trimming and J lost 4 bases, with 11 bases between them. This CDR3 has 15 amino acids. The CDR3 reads CASSQVGDPNQPQHF. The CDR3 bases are TGCGCCAGCAGCCAAGTGGGGGACCCTAATCAGCCCCAGCATTTT.

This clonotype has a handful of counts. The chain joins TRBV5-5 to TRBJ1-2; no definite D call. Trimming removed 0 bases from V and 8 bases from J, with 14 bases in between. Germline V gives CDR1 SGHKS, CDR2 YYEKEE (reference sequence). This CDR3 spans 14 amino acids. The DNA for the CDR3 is TGTGCCAGCAGCTTGGATCCGGCAGGCTGGGGCTACACCTTC. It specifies CASSLDPAGWGYTF. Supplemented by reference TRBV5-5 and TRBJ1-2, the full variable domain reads DAGVTQSPTHLIKTRGQQVTLRCSPISGHKSVSWYQQVLGQGPQFIFQYYEKEERGRGNFPDRFSARQFPNYSSELNVNALLLGDSALYLCASSLDPAGWGYTFGSGTRLTVV.

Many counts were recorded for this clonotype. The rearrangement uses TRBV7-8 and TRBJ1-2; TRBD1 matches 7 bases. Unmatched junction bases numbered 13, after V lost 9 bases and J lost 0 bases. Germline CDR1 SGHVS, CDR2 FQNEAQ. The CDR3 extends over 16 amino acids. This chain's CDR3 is CASNRDSLRTNYGYTF. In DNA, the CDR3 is TGTGCCAGTAACCGGGACAGTCTACGAACTAACTATGGCTACACCTTC. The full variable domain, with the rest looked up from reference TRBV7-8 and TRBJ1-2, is GAGVSQSPRYKVAKRGQDVALRCDPISGHVSLFWYQQALGQGPEFLTYFQNEAQLDKSGLPSDRFFAERPEGSVSTLKIQRTQQEDSAVYLCASNRDSLRTNYGYTFGSGTRLTVV.

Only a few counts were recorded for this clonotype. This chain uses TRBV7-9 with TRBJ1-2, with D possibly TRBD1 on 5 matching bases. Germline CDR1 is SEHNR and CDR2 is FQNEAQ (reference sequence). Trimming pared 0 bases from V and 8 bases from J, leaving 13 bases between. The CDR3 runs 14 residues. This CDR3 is CASSLAEGFKGYTF. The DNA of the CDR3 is TGTGCCAGCAGCTTAGCGGAGGGGTTCAAAGGCTACACCTTC. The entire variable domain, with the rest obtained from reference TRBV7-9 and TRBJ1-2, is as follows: DTGVSQNPRHKITKRGQNVTFRCDPISEHNRLYWYRQTLGQGPEFLTYFQNEAQLEKSRLLSDRFSAERPKGSFSTLEIQRTEQGDSAMYLCASSLAEGFKGYTFGSGTRLTVV.

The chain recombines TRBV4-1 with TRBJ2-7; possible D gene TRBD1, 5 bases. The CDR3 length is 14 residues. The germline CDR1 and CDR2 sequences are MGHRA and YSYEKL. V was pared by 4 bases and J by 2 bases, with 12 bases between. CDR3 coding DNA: TGCGCCAGCAGCCTAAGGACAAGGGCCTACGAGCAGTACGTC. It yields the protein CASSLRTRAYEQYV.

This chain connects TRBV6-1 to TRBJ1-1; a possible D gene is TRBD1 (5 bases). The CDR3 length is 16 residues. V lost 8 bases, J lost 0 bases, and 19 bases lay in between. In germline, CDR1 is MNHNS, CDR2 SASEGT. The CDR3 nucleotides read TGTGCCAGCGGGGCGGTGACAAACTTCATGAACACTGAAGCTTTCTTT. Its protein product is CASGAVTNFMNTEAFF.

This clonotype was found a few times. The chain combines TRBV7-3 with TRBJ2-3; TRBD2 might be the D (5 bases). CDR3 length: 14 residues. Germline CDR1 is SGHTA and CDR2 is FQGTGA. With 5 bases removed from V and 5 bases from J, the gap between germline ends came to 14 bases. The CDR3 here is CASSPRTAGDTQYF. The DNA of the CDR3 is TGTGCCAGCAGCCCCCGGACTGCGGGAGATACGCAGTATTTT.

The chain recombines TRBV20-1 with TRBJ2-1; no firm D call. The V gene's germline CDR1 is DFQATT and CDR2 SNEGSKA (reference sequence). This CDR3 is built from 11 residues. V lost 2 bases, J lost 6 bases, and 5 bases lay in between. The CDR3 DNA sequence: TGCAGTGCTAGATCCGTCAATGAGCAGTTCTTC. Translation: CSARSVNEQFF.